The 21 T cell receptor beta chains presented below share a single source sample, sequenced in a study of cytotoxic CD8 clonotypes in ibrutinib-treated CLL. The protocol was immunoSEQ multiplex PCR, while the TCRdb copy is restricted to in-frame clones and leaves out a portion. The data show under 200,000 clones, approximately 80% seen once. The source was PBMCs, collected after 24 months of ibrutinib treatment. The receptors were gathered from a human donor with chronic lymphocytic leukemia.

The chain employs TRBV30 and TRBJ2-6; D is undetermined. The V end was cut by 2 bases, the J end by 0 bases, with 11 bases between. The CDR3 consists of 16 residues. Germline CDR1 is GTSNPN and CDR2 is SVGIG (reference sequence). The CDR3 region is CAWSTDSTSGANVLTF. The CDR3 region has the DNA TGTGCCTGGAGTACAGATTCTACCTCTGGGGCCAACGTCCTGACTTTC.

In DNA form, the CDR3 reads TGTGCCAGCAGCTCCGGACGGAACCGAAATCAGCCCCAGCATTTT. This encodes CASSSGRNRNQPQHF. This chain joins TRBV7-2 and TRBJ1-5, with no clear D. Looked up from germline, CDR1 is SGHTA and CDR2 is FQGNSA. The V end lost 4 bases, the J end lost 4 bases, and 14 bases lay between the germline ends. The CDR3 runs to 15 residues.

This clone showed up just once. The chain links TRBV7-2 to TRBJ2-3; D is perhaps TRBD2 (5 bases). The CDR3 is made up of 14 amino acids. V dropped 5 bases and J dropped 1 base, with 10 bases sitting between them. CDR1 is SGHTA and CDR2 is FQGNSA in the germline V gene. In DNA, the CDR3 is TGTGCCAGCAGCCGCTCCGGGGGCACAGATACGCAGTATTTT. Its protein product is CASSRSGGTDTQYF. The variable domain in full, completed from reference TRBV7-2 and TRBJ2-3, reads GAGVSQSPSNKVTEKGKDVELRCDPISGHTALYWYRQSLGQGLEFLIYFQGNSAPDKSGLPSDRFSAERTGGSVSTLTIQRTQQEDSAVYLCASSRSGGTDTQYFGPGTRLTVL.

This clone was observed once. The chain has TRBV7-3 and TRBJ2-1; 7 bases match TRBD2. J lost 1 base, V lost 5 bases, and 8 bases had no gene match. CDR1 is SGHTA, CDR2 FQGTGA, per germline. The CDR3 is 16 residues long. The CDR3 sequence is CASSPPRETSYNEQFF. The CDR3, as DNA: TGTGCCAGCAGCCCTCCGCGGGAGACGTCCTACAATGAGCAGTTCTTC. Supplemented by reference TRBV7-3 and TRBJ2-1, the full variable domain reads GAGVSQTPSNKVTEKGKYVELRCDPISGHTALYWYRQSLGQGPEFLIYFQGTGAADDSGLPNDRFFAVRPEGSVSTLKIQRTERGDSAVYLCASSPPRETSYNEQFFGPGTRLTVL.

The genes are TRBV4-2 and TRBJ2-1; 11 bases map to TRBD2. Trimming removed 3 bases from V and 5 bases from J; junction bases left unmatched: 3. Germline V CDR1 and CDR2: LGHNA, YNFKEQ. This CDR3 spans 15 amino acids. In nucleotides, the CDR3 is TGTGCCAGCAGCCACCCACTAGCGGGAGACAATGAGCAGTTCTTC. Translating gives CASSHPLAGDNEQFF.

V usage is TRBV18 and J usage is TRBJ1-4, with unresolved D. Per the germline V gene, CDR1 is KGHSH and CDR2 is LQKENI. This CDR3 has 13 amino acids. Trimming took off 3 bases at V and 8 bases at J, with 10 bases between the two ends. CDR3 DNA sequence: TGTGCCAGCTCACCCAAGGGTATCGAAAAACTGTTTTTT. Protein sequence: CASSPKGIEKLFF.

The CDR3 DNA follows: TGTGCCAGCAGTTACTTGCTATCGGGTGGCTACACCTTC. It translates to CASSYLLSGGYTF. V gene TRBV6-5 combines with J gene TRBJ1-2; D gene ambiguous. The germline CDR1 and CDR2 sequences are MNHEY and SVGAGI. V was clipped by 1 base and J by 7 bases, with 10 bases between them. The CDR3 is 13 residues long.

CDR3 bases: TGTGCCAGCAGTGATTGGCAGAGCAATGCCGGAGCTTTCTTT. The encoded protein is CASSDWQSNAGAFF. The chain employs TRBV6-1 and TRBJ1-1; D unresolved. Germline assignment: CDR1 MNHNS and CDR2 SASEGT. The CDR3 totals 14 residues. V shed 3 bases and J shed 10 bases, with 18 bases lying between them.

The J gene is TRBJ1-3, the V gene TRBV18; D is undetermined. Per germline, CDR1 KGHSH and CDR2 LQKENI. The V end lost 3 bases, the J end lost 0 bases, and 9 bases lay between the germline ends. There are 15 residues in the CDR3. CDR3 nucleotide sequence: TGTGCCAGCTCACCGTGGGAGATCTCTGGAAACACCATATATTTT. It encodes CASSPWEISGNTIYF. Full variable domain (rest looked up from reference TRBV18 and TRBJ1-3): NAGVMQNPRHLVRRRGQEARLRCSPMKGHSHVYWYRQLPEEGLKFMVYLQKENIIDESGMPKERFSAEFPKEGPSILRIQQVVRGDSAAYFCASSPWEISGNTIYFGEGSWLTVV.

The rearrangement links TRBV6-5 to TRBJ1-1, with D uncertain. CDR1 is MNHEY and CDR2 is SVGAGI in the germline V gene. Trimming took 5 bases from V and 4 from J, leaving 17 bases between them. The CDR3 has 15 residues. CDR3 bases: TGTGCCAGCAGTAGTGGTTCGGCACAGTTCACTGAAGCTTTCTTT. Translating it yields CASSSGSAQFTEAFF.

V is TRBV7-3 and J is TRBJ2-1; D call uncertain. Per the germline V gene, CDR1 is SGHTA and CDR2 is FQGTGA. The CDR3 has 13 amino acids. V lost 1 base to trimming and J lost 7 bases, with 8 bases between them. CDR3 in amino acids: CASSLMRQNEQFF. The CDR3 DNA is TGTGCCAGCAGCTTAATGCGGCAGAATGAGCAGTTCTTC.

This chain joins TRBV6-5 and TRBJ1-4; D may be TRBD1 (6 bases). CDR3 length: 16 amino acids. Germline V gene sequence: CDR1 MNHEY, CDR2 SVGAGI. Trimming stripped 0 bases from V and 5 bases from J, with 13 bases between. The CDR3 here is CASSYSGGGLNEKLFF. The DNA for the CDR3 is TGTGCCAGCAGTTACTCGGGCGGGGGGCTAAATGAAAAACTGTTTTTT.

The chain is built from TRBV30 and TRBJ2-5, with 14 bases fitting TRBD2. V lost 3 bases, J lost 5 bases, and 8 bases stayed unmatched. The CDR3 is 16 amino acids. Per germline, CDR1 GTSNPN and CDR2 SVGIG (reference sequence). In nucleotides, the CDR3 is TGTGCCTGGAGCGGGACTAGCGGGGGTCGGAGTGAGACCCAGTACTTC. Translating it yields CAWSGTSGGRSETQYF.

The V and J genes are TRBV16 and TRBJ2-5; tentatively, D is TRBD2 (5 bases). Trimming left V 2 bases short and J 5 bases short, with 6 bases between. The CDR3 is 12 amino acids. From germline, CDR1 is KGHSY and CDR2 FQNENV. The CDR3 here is CASSQRGETQYF. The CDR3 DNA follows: TGTGCCAGCAGCCAAAGAGGGGAGACCCAGTACTTC. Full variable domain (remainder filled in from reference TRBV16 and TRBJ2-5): GEEVAQTPKHLVRGEGQKAKLYCAPIKGHSYVFWYQQVLKNEFKFLISFQNENVFDETGMPKERFSAKCLPNSPCSLEIQATKLEDSAVYFCASSQRGETQYFGPGTRLLVL.

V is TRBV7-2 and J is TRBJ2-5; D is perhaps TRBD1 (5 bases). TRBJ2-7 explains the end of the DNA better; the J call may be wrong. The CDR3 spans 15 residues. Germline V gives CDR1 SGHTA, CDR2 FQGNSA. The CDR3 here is CASSAAPQVTYEQYF. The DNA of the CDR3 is TGTGCCAGCAGCGCTGCCCCACAGGTTACCTACGAGCAGTACTTC.

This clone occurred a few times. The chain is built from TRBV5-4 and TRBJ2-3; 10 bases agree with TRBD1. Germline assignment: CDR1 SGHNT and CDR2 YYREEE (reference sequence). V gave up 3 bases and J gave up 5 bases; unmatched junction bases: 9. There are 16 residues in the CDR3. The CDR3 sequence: CASSSKGTGVVDTQYF. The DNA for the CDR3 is TGTGCCAGCAGCTCGAAAGGGACAGGGGTTGTAGATACGCAGTATTTT.

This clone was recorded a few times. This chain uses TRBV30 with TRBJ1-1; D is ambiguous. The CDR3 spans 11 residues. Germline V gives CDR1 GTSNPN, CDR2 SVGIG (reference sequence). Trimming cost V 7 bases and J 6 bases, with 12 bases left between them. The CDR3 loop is CASRLGAEAFF. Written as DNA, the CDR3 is TGTGCCTCGAGGCTTGGGGCTGAAGCTTTCTTT. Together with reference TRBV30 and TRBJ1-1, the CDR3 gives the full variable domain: SQTIHQWPATLVQPVGSPLSLECTVEGTSNPNLYWYRQAAGRGLQLLFYSVGIGQISSEVPQNLSASRPQDRQFILSSKKLLLSDSGFYLCASRLGAEAFFGQGTRLTVV.

The CDR3 DNA sequence: TGTGCCAGCTCACTTCAGCCGGGACAGGCTGTTGAGACCCAGTACTTC. Protein product: CASSLQPGQAVETQYF. The V call is TRBV18, the J call TRBJ2-5; 8 nucleotides match TRBD1. With V trimmed by 4 bases and J by 5 bases, 12 bases remained unmatched. The germline V gene has CDR1 KGHSH and CDR2 LQKENI. This CDR3 spans 16 amino acids.

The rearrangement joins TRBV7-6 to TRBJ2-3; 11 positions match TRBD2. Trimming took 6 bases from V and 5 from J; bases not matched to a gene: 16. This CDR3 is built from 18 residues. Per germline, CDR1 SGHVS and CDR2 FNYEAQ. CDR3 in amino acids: CASSQGPSGGFPQDTQYF. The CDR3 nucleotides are TGTGCCAGCAGTCAAGGTCCTAGCGGGGGGTTCCCACAAGATACGCAGTATTTT.

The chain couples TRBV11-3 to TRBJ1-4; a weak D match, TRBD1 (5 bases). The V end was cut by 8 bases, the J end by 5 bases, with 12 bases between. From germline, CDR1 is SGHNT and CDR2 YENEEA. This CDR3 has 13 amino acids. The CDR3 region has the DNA TGTGCCAGCGGGGACGGCGAAAATGAAAAACTGTTTTTT. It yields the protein CASGDGENEKLFF.

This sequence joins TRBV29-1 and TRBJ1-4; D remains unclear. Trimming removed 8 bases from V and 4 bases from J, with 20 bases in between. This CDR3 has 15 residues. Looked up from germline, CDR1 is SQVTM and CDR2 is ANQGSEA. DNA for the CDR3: TGCAGCCCGAGCGCAGCCCCGCCGATTAATGAAAAACTGTTTTTT. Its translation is CSPSAAPPINEKLFF.